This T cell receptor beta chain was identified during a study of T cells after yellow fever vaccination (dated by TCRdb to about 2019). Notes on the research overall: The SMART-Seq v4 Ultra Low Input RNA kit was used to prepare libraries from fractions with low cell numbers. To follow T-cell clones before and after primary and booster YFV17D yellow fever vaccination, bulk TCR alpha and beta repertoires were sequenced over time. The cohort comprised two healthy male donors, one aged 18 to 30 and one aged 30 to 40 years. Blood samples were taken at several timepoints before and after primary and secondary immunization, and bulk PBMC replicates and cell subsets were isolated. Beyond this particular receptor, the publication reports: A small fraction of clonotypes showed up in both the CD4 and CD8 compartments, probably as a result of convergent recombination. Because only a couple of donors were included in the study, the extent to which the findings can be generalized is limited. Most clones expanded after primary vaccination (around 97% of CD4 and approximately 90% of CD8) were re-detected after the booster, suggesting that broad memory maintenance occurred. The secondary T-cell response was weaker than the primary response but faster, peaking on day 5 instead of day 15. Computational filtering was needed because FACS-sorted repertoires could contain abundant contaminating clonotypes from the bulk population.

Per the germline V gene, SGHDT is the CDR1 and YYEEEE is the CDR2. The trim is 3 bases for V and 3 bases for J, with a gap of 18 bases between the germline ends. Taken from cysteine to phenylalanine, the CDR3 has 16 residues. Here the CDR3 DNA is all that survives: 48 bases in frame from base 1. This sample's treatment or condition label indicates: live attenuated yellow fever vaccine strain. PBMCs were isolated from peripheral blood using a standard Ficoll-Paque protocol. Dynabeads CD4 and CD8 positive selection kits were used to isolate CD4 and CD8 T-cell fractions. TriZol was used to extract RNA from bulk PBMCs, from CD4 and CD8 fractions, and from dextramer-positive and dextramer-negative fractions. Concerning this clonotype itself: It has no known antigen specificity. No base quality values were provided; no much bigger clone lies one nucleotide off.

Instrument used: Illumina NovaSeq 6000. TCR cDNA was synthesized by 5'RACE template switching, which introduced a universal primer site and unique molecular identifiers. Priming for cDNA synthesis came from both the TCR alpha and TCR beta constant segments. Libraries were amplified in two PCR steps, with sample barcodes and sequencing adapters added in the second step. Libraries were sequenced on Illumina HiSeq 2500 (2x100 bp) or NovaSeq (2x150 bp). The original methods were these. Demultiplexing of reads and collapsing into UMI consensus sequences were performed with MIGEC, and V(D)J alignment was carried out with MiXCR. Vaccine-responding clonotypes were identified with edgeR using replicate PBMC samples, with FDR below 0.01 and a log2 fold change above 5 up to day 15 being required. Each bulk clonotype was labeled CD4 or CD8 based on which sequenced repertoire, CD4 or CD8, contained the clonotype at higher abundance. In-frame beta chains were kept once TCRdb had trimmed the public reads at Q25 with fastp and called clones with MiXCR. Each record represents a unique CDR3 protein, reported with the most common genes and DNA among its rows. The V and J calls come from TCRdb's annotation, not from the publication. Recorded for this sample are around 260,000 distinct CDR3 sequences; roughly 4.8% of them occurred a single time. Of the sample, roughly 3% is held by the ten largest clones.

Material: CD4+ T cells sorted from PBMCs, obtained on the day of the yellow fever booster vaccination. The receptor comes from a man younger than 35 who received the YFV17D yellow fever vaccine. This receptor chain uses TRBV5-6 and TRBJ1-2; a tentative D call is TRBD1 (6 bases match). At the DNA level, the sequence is TGTGCCAGCAGCTGGGTCGGAACAGGGAGGGACTATGGCTACACCTTC. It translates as CASSWVGTGRDYGYTF.